This T cell receptor (beta chain) originates from a study of T cell repertoires in cytomegalovirus infection (dated by TCRdb to the late 2010s). For the study in its entirety: The peptide stimulations were aimed at well-studied HLA-B-restricted epitopes as well as recently identified HLA-C-restricted CMV epitopes, whose presentation resists viral immunomodulation. Because public TCR beta signatures pointed to carriage of CMV infection together with the matching HLA type, the HLA type of each donor mattered for the analysis.

Trimmed from V: 0 bases; trimmed from J: 0 bases; junction bases lacking a gene match: 6. Per the germline V gene (reference sequence), DFQATT is the CDR1 and SNEGSKA is the CDR2. The CDR3 sequence holds 16 residues, the cysteine and phenylalanine included. The CDR3 DNA has 48 bases and is translated from base 1. The treatment or condition tag for this specimen amounts to: in vitro stimulation with specific CMV peptide epitopes to enrich CMV-specific T cells. Of note for this clonotype: The clone's antigen remains unknown. No much larger clone exists at a distance of one base, and base qualities are not known.

The listed sequencing device is Illumina HiSeq 1500. In-frame beta chains were kept once TCRdb had trimmed the public reads at Q25 with fastp and called clones with MiXCR. All rows with the same CDR3 protein become a single entry with the most common DNA and genes. Here the sample has tens of thousands of distinct CDR3 sequences; 20% occur a single time. The biggest ten clones account for over 60% of the sample. The paper's findings and limits, for the study overall: The ex vivo response was dominated by HLA-C-restricted CMV-specific TCR beta clonotypes, which also provided the single most frequent clonotype in two of eight donors. In both this cohort and an independent roughly 330-donor cohort, the cumulative frequency of public TCR beta family members distinguished carriers of CMV infection plus the relevant HLA type.

The sample in question was CD8+ T cells from cultured PBMCs, obtained from culture after CMV antigen stimulation. The chain is encoded by TRBV20-1 joined to TRBJ2-5; 8 central nucleotides agree with TRBD2. The clonotype was recovered from a human donor in good health (CMV status not recorded). Some clones in this sample may be carry-over from other donors' samples. The CDR3 protein: CSARDLGGGNQETQYF. The nucleotide sequence is given as TGCAGTGCTAGAGATCTAGGCGGGGGGAACCAAGAGACCCAGTACTTC.